This T cell receptor beta chain derives from a study of OX40 agonist ivuxolimab in advanced cancers. Notes on the study in general: Mean expanded clone counts were higher in CD8+ than CD4+ T cells.

Regarding this clone: The antigen remains undetermined.

The V end lost 3 bases, the J end lost 7 bases, and 16 bases lay between the germline ends. The length of the CDR3 is 16 residues. CDR1 and CDR2 from the germline V gene are MNHNS and SASEGT. Sequenced by immunoSEQ multiplex PCR; TCRdb stores in-frame clones only, minus some. Among about 20,000 clones, roughly 70% were seen once, and the ten largest hold 20% to 25%. Sequencing was performed on CD4+ or CD8+ T cells sorted from blood, taken in a trial of the OX40 agonist ivuxolimab. This TCR was recovered from an adult with an advanced solid tumor such as melanoma, head and neck, liver or kidney cancer. The chain uses TRBV6-1 and TRBJ1-6, with D uncertain. Here the CDR3 reads CASSDLVSYENSPLHF. CDR3 nucleotide sequence: TGTGCCAGCAGTGATTTGGTGTCTTACGAGAATTCACCCCTCCACTTT.